This TCR beta chain was obtained from a study of T cell responses to AZD1222 COVID-19 vaccine. Study information: Second doses at about 4 or about 12 weeks were pooled.

Generated by immunoSEQ multiplex PCR, the TCRdb table keeps only in-frame clones and is missing some. The sample gives 180,000 or so clones, just over 90% of which show up once; about 3% is in the top ten. As concerns this clone: Its antigen is unidentified.

Germline CDR1 SGHDN, CDR2 FVKESK. The CDR3 extends over 16 amino acids. The J segment lost 4 bases and the V segment lost 6 bases, leaving 12 bases of the junction unmatched. Findings and limits, study-wide: Clonal diversity was possibly underestimated, and the donors were mostly white British, with more females. Two AZD1222 administrations were followed by greater Spike-specific TCR breadth and depth.

This sequence was found in an adult in good health. The material was peripheral blood, obtained on day 0 of AZD1222 vaccination. This sequence joins TRBV14 and TRBJ1-1, with TRBD1 identical over 9 bases. CDR3 residues: CASRPLTGGASTEAFF. In nucleotides, the CDR3 is TGTGCCAGCAGACCTCTCACAGGGGGCGCGAGCACTGAAGCTTTCTTT.